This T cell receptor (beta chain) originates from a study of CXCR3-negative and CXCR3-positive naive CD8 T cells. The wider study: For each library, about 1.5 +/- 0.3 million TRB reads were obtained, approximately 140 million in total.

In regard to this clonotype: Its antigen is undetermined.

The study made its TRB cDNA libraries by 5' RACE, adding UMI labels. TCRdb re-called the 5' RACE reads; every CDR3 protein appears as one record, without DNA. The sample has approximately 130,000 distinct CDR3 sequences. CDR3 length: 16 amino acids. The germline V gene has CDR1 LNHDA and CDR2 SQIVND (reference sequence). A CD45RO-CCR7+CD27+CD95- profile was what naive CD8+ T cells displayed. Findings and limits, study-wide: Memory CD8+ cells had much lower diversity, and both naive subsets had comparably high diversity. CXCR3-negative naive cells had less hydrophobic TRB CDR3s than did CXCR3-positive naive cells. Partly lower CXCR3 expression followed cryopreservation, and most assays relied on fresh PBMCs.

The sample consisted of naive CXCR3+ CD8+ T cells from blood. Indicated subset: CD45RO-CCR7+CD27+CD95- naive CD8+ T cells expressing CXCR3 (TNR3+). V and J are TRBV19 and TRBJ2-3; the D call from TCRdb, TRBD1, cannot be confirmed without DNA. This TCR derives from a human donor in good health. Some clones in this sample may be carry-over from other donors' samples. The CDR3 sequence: CASSIMGHLSTDTQYF.